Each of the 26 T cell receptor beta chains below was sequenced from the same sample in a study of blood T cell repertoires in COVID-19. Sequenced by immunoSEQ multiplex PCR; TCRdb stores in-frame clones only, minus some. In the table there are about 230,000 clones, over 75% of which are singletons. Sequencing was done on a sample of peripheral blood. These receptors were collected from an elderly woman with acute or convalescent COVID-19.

Here the CDR3 DNA reads TGTGCCAGAAACGCAGACTATTCATCCACCGGGGAGCTGTTTTTT. Encoded protein: CARNADYSSTGELFF. This sequence joins TRBV7-5 and TRBJ2-2; TRBD2, the D gene given by the table, was not confirmed from the DNA. TRBV7-5 is an annotated pseudogene. This CDR3 region has 15 residues.

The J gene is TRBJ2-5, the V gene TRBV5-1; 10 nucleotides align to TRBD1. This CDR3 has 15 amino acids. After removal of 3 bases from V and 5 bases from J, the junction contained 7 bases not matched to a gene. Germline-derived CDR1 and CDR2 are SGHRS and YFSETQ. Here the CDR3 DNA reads TGCGCCAGCAGCTCGGGACAGGGGTCTTGGGAGACCCAGTACTTC. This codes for CASSSGQGSWETQYF.

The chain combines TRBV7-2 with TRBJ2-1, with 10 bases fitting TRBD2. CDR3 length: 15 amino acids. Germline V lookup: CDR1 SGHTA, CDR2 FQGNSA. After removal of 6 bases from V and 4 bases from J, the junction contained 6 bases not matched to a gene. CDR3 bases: TGTGCCAGCAGTCTTGGGACTAGCGCTTACAATGAGCAGTTCTTC. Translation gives CASSLGTSAYNEQFF.

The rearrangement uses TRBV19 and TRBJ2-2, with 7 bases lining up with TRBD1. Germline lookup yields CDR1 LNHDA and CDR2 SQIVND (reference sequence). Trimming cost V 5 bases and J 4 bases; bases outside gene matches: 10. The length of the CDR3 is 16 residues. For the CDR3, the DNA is TGTGCCAGTAGTTTCTCCGCACAGGGGAGCACCGGGGAGCTGTTTTTT. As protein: CASSFSAQGSTGELFF.

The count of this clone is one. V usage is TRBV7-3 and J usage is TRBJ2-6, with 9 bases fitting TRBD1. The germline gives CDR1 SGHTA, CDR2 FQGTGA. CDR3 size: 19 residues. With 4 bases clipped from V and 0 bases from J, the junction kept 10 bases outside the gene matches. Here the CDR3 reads CASSSPSGTGNSGANVLTF. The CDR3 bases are TGTGCCAGCAGCTCCCCATCCGGGACAGGGAACTCTGGGGCCAACGTCCTGACTTTC.

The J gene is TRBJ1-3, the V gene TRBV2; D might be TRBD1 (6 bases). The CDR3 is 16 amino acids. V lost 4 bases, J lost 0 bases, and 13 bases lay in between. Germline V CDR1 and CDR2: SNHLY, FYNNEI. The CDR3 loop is CASSGGGLSSGNTIYF. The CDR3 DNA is TGTGCCAGCAGTGGGGGGGGCTTAAGCTCTGGAAACACCATATATTTT.

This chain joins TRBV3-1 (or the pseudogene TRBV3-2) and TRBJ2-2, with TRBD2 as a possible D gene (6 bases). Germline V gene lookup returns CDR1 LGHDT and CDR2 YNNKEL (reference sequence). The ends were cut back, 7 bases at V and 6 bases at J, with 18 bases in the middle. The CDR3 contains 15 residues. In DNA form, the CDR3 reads TGTGCCAGCACCCTGGGGCTAGCGATCTCCGGGGAGCTGTTTTTT. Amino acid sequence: CASTLGLAISGELFF.

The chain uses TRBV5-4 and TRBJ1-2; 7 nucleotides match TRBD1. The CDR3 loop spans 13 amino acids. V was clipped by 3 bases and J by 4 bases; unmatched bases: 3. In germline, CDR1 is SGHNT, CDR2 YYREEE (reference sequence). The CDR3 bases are TGTGCCAGCAGCTCATGGGACAGCTATGGCTACACCTTC. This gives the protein CASSSWDSYGYTF.

The CDR3 coding sequence is TGTGCCAGTAGGTTACAGGGAGAACGAAACACCATATATTTT. Translation: CASRLQGERNTIYF. The chain links TRBV19 to TRBJ1-3; D is perhaps TRBD1 (6 bases). The V gene lost 6 bases and the J gene lost 5 bases, with 14 bases spanning the gap. The CDR3 loop spans 14 amino acids. CDR1 is LNHDA, CDR2 SQIVND, per germline (reference sequence).

The CDR3 region has the DNA TGTGCCAGCAGGACAGGAGACTATGGCTACACCTTC. It translates to CASRTGDYGYTF. The V call is TRBV6-5, the J call TRBJ1-2, with D maybe TRBD1 (6 bases). V lost 6 bases and J lost 3, with 8 bases in between. Germline assignment: CDR1 MNHEY and CDR2 SVGAGI. The CDR3 has 12 amino acids.

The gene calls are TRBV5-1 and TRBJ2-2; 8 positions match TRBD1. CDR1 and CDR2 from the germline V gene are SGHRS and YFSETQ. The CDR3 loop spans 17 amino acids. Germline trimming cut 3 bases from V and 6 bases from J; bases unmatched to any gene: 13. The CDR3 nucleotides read TGCGCCAGCAGCTACCAGGGGGCCGATATTGTATCCGGGGAGCTGTTTTTT. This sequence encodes CASSYQGADIVSGELFF.

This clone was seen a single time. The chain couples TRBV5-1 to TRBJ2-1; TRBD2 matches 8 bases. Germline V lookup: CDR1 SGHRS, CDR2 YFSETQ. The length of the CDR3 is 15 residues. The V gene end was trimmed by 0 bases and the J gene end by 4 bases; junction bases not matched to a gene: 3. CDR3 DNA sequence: TGCGCCAGCAGCTTGGGGTCTAGCGGGTACAATGAGCAGTTCTTC. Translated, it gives CASSLGSSGYNEQFF.

The DNA for the CDR3 is TGTGCCAGTAGTACCACAGGGCTCGGTGAGCAGTTCTTC. Translated, it gives CASSTTGLGEQFF. This chain uses TRBV19 with TRBJ2-1; D may be TRBD1 (6 bases). The germline V and J ends were trimmed by 4 bases and 9 bases, with 13 bases remaining between them. CDR3 length equals 13 residues. The V gene's germline CDR1 is LNHDA and CDR2 SQIVND (reference sequence).

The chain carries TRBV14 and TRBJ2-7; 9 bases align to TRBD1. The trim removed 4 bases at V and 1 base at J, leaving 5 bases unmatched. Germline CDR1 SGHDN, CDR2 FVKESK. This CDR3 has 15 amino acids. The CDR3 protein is CASSPPDRGSYEQYF. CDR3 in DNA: TGTGCCAGCAGCCCCCCGGACAGGGGATCCTACGAGCAGTACTTC.

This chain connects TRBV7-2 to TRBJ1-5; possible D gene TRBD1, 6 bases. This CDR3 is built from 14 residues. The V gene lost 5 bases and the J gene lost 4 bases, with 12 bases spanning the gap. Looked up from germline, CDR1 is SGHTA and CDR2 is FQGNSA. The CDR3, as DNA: TGTGCCAGCAGCCCTGGGACACCTAATCAGCCCCAGCATTTT. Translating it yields CASSPGTPNQPQHF.

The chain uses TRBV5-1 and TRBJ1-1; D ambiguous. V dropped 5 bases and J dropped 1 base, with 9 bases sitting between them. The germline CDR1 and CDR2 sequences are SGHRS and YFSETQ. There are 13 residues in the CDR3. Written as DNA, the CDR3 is TGCGCCAGCAGTTCGGCGGGGAACACTGAAGCTTTCTTT. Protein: CASSSAGNTEAFF.

CDR3 bases: TGTGCCAGCTCACCGGGGCTAGCGGGGACCACAGATACGCAGTATTTT. Its translation: CASSPGLAGTTDTQYF. This chain links TRBV18 with TRBJ2-3, with TRBD2 identical over 9 bases. The V gene's germline CDR1 is KGHSH and CDR2 LQKENI. V shed 3 bases and J 2 bases; nucleotides not matched to a gene: 6. The CDR3 contains 16 residues.

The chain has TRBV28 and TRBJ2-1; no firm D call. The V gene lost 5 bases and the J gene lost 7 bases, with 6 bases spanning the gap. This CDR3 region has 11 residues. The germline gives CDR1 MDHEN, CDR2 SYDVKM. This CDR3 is CASSPLNEQFF. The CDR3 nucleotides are TGTGCCAGCAGTCCGTTGAATGAGCAGTTCTTC.

Here the CDR3 reads CASSYFRVTASYGYTF. In DNA form, the CDR3 reads TGTGCCAGCAGTTACTTCAGGGTTACGGCCTCATATGGCTACACCTTC. This chain links TRBV6-5 with TRBJ1-2; D is perhaps TRBD1 (5 bases). Looked up from germline, CDR1 is MNHEY and CDR2 is SVGAGI. The ends were cut back, 1 base at V and 5 bases at J, with 17 bases in the middle. CDR3 length: 16 amino acids.

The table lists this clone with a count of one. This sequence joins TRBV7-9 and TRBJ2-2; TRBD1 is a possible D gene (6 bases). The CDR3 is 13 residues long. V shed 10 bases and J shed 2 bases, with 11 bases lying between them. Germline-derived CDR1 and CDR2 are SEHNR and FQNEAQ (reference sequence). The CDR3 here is CANRDTNTGELFF. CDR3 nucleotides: TGTGCCAACCGGGACACTAACACCGGGGAGCTGTTTTTT. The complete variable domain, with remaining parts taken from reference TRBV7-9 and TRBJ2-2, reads DTGVSQNPRHKITKRGQNVTFRCDPISEHNRLYWYRQTLGQGPEFLTYFQNEAQLEKSRLLSDRFSAERPKGSFSTLEIQRTEQGDSAMYLCANRDTNTGELFFGEGSRLTVL.

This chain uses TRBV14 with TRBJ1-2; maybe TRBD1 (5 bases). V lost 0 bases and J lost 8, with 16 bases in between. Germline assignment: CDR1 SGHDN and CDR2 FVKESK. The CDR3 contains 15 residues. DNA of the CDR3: TGTGCCAGCAGCCAAGATATGGTGGCAGGGTCCGGCTACACCTTC. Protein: CASSQDMVAGSGYTF.

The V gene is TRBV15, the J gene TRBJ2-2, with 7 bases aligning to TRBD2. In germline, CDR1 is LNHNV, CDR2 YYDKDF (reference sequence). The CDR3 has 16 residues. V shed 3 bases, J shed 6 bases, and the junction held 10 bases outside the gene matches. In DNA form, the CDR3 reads TGTGCCACCAGCAGGGGCGGGAGAGGAGTCGCCGGGGAGCTGTTTTTT. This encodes CATSRGGRGVAGELFF.

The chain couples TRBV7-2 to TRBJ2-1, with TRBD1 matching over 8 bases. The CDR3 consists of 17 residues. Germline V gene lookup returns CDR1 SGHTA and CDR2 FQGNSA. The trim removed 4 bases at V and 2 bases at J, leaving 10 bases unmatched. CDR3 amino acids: CASSSHRTGITYNEQFF. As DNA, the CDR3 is TGTGCCAGCAGCTCCCACCGGACAGGGATTACCTACAATGAGCAGTTCTTC. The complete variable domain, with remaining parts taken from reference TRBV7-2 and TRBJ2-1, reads GAGVSQSPSNKVTEKGKDVELRCDPISGHTALYWYRQSLGQGLEFLIYFQGNSAPDKSGLPSDRFSAERTGGSVSTLTIQRTQQEDSAVYLCASSSHRTGITYNEQFFGPGTRLTVL.

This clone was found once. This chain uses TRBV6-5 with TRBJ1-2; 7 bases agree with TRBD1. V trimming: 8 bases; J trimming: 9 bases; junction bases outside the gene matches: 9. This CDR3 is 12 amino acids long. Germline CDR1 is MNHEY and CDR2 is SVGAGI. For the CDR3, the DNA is TGTGCCAGCCGACAGGGAGGAATGAGCTACACCTTC. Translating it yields CASRQGGMSYTF.

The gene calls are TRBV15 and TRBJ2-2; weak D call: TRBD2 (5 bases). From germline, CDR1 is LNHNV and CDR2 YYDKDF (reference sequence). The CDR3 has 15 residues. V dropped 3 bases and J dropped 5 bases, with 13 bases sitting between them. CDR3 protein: CATSSNQPGTGELFF. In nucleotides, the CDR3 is TGTGCCACCAGCAGCAACCAGCCGGGGACCGGGGAGCTGTTTTTT. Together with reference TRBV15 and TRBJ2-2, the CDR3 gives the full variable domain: DAMVIQNPRYQVTQFGKPVTLSCSQTLNHNVMYWYQQKSSQAPKLLFHYYDKDFNNEADTPDNFQSRRPNTSFCFLDIRSPGLGDTAMYLCATSSNQPGTGELFFGEGSRLTVL.

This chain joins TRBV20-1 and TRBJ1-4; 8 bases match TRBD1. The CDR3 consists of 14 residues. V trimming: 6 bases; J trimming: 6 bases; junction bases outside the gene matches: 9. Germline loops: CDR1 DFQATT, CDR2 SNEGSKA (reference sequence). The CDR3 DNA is TGCAGTGCCAGTATACCGACAGGGGATGAAAAACTGTTTTTT. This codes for CSASIPTGDEKLFF.